This entry lists 30 T cell receptor beta chains sequenced from one sample in a study of CD8 T cells in ankylosing spondylitis. MiXCR, applied by TCRdb to the 5' RACE reads, yields one record per CDR3 protein. The data contain approximately 220,000 distinct CDR3 sequences, around 25% of them singletons. The sequencing sample was made of blood, either unsorted or a sorted T cell fraction (not recorded which). The receptor source for this set is a male donor with ankylosing spondylitis or in good health (not recorded which).

The V and J genes are TRBV6-1 and TRBJ2-5; TRBD2 aligns across 7 bases. Germline V gene sequence: CDR1 MNHNS, CDR2 SASEGT. The CDR3 runs to 15 residues. V was pared by 6 bases and J by 0 bases, with 7 bases of the junction left unmatched. The CDR3 nucleotides read TGTGCCAGCAGGGGGCTAGCGGACAACCAAGAGACCCAGTACTTC. Amino acid sequence: CASRGLADNQETQYF.

This chain links TRBV20-1 with TRBJ2-1, with 8 bases identical to TRBD1. The ends lost 6 bases at V and 4 bases at J; junction bases unmatched: 8. The CDR3 loop spans 14 amino acids. Looked up from germline, CDR1 is DFQATT and CDR2 is SNEGSKA (reference sequence). The CDR3 nucleotides read TGCAGTGCCAGGACAGGGAATAGGTACAATGAGCAGTTCTTC. Translated, it gives CSARTGNRYNEQFF.

This rearrangement joins TRBV20-1 to TRBJ2-7, with D perhaps matching TRBD1 (7 bases). This CDR3 region has 16 residues. Germline V CDR1 and CDR2: DFQATT, SNEGSKA (reference sequence). Trimming shortened V by 0 bases and J by 3 bases, and 18 bases separated the two germline ends. The CDR3 region is CSAREAGGIDSYEQYF. The CDR3 DNA reads as TGCAGTGCTAGAGAGGCAGGGGGGATCGATAGCTACGAGCAGTACTTC.

This clonotype has a count of ten or more. The chain couples TRBV10-2 to TRBJ2-3; 7 nucleotides agree with TRBD2. This CDR3 region has 16 residues. The germline V gene has CDR1 WSHSY and CDR2 SAAADI. With V trimmed by 1 base and J by 1 base, 5 bases remained unmatched. The CDR3 bases are TGCGCCAGCAGTGAGTGGCTAGCGGACCGCACAGATACGCAGTATTTT. Encoded protein: CASSEWLADRTDTQYF.

The sample holds many counts of this clonotype. The CDR3 loop is CASSRGGDTEAFF. The CDR3 nucleotides are TGTGCCAGCAGCCGGGGGGGGGACACTGAAGCTTTCTTT. V gene TRBV7-2 combines with J gene TRBJ1-1; possible D gene TRBD1, 5 bases. The germline V gene encodes CDR1 SGHTA and CDR2 FQGNSA. The CDR3 is 13 amino acids. V lost 5 bases and J 3 bases, leaving 10 bases between the germline ends.

This clonotype appeared many times. For the CDR3, the DNA is TGCAGTGCCCAGGGGCCTAGCGGGTCTCCCGAGCAGTACTTC. Encoded protein: CSAQGPSGSPEQYF. This chain joins TRBV20-1 and TRBJ2-7; TRBD2 agrees at 8 bases. The CDR3 spans 14 residues. Germline CDR1 and CDR2: DFQATT and SNEGSKA (reference sequence). V gave up 6 bases and J gave up 6 bases; unmatched junction bases: 13.

In this sample, this clonotype turned up a few times. The V call is TRBV2, the J call TRBJ2-2; possible D gene TRBD2, 6 bases. Per germline, CDR1 SNHLY and CDR2 FYNNEI. CDR3 length equals 11 residues. Trimming cost V 7 bases and J 8 bases, with 8 bases left between them. In nucleotides, the CDR3 is TGTGCCAGCAACCGGGGGGGGGAGCTGTTTTTT. This translates into CASNRGGELFF.

This chain links TRBV6-1 with TRBJ1-2; 7 nucleotides align to TRBD1. The germline gives CDR1 MNHNS, CDR2 SASEGT. CDR3 length: 15 residues. After removal of 6 bases from V and 1 base from J, the junction contained 8 bases not matched to a gene. The CDR3 protein is CASRDRALNNYGYTF. For the CDR3, the DNA is TGTGCCAGCAGAGACAGGGCCCTAAATAACTATGGCTACACCTTC.

V is TRBV5-1 and J is TRBJ2-5, with D tentatively TRBD1 (5 bases). The V gene lost 4 bases and the J gene lost 2 bases, with 12 bases spanning the gap. Germline-derived CDR1 and CDR2 are SGHRS and YFSETQ. The length of the CDR3 is 14 residues. CDR3 in amino acids: CASSPRTKQETQYF. The CDR3 nucleotides are TGCGCCAGCAGCCCCAGGACAAAGCAAGAGACCCAGTACTTC.

This clonotype was seen at least ten times. V and J are TRBV29-1 and TRBJ2-5; D possibly corresponds to TRBD1 (7 bases). The CDR3 totals 15 residues. CDR1 and CDR2 from the germline V gene are SQVTM and ANQGSEA. V was pared by 7 bases and J by 2 bases, with 20 bases between. The chain's CDR3 is CSARGGTVPQETQYF. CDR3 DNA: TGCAGCGCCCGAGGGGGGACAGTTCCTCAAGAGACCCAGTACTTC.

This clonotype appeared a few times. The genes are TRBV20-1 and TRBJ2-7; 7 nucleotides align to TRBD2. There are 15 residues in the CDR3. The junction had 11 bases not matched to a gene; V was cut back by 4 bases and J by 2 bases. Germline values: CDR1 DFQATT, CDR2 SNEGSKA (reference sequence). The CDR3 spells CSAKSEPGLTYEQYF. CDR3 DNA: TGCAGTGCTAAAAGCGAACCGGGACTAACCTACGAGCAGTACTTC.

There are a few counts of this clonotype. The rearrangement uses TRBV7-2 and TRBJ2-7; TRBD1 aligns across 7 bases. Germline CDR1 is SGHTA and CDR2 is FQGNSA. The CDR3 contains 14 residues. Trimming at V came to 4 bases and at J to 2 bases, leaving 5 bases not matched to a gene. As DNA, the CDR3 is TGTGCCAGCAGCTCCCGGACAGGTCCCTACGAGCAGTACTTC. As protein: CASSSRTGPYEQYF.

The J gene is TRBJ1-2, the V gene TRBV10-3; TRBD1 might be the D (5 bases). The CDR3 has 12 amino acids. CDR1 is ENHRY, CDR2 SYGVKD, per germline. Between the trimmed V and J ends, which lost 7 bases and 7 bases, there was a span of 13 bases. CDR3 sequence reads: CAIKGDGTGYTF. CDR3 nucleotides: TGTGCCATCAAAGGGGACGGTACTGGCTACACCTTC.

The CDR3 DNA sequence: TGCAGCGTTGTAAGGGTGGATGAACATGGCTACACCTTC. This sequence encodes CSVVRVDEHGYTF. This chain connects TRBV29-1 to TRBJ1-2; D not resolved. V lost 4 bases, J lost 6 bases, and 15 bases lay in between. Germline V gene data show CDR1 as SQVTM and CDR2 as ANQGSEA. CDR3 length: 13 residues. The whole variable domain, remainder taken from reference TRBV29-1 and TRBJ1-2, is SAVISQKPSRDICQRGTSLTIQCQVDSQVTMMFWYRQQPGQSLTLIATANQGSEATYESGFVIDKFPISRPNLTFSTLTVSNMSPEDSSIYLCSVVRVDEHGYTFGSGTRLTVV.

At least ten counts were recorded for this clonotype. The chain recombines TRBV20-1 with TRBJ1-5, with unresolved D. Trimming took 0 bases from V and 3 from J, leaving 12 bases between them. CDR1 is DFQATT, CDR2 SNEGSKA, per germline (reference sequence). CDR3 length: 15 residues. Here the CDR3 reads CSARDQRGINQPQHF. As DNA, the CDR3 is TGCAGTGCTAGAGATCAGCGGGGTATCAATCAGCCCCAGCATTTT.

This clonotype was seen repeatedly, ten times or more. J is TRBJ2-5 and V is TRBV7-2; D is perhaps TRBD1 (5 bases). The CDR3 is made up of 14 amino acids. Looked up from germline, CDR1 is SGHTA and CDR2 is FQGNSA. V was cut by 1 base and J by 4 bases, with 10 bases left in between. CDR3 in amino acids: CASSLGGSGETQYF. The DNA of the CDR3 is TGTGCCAGCAGCTTAGGGGGCTCTGGAGAGACCCAGTACTTC.

This clonotype was seen repeatedly, ten times or more. The chain couples TRBV29-1 to TRBJ2-7, with D unclear. Trimming left V 4 bases short and J 3 bases short, with 10 bases between. CDR1 SQVTM and CDR2 ANQGSEA come from the germline V gene. The CDR3 loop spans 12 amino acids. The CDR3 coding sequence is TGCAGCGTTGGGAGCGCTCTCTACGAGCAGTACTTC. It translates to CSVGSALYEQYF.

V and J are TRBV30 and TRBJ2-6, with D unresolved. V dropped 3 bases and J dropped 0 bases, with 9 bases sitting between them. Germline assignment: CDR1 GTSNPN and CDR2 SVGIG (reference sequence). This CDR3 contains 15 residues. The CDR3 loop is CAWSPVNSGANVLTF. CDR3 DNA sequence: TGTGCCTGGAGCCCCGTAAACTCTGGGGCCAACGTCCTGACTTTC.

V and J are TRBV29-1 and TRBJ2-3; a possible D gene is TRBD2 (7 bases). Trimming took off 3 bases at V and 4 bases at J, with 14 bases between the two ends. The CDR3 loop spans 14 amino acids. Germline lookup yields CDR1 SQVTM and CDR2 ANQGSEA. CDR3: CSVEGGRGADTQYF. DNA for the CDR3: TGCAGCGTTGAGGGGGGGCGCGGCGCAGATACGCAGTATTTT.

V gene TRBV6-1 combines with J gene TRBJ2-3; 8 positions match TRBD1. The CDR3 spans 14 residues. Looked up from germline, CDR1 is MNHNS and CDR2 is SASEGT. V trimming: 5 bases; J trimming: 5 bases; junction bases outside the gene matches: 6. The CDR3 DNA follows: TGTGCCAGCAGTCGACAGGGGCAGGGAGATACGCAGTATTTT. Translated: CASSRQGQGDTQYF.

This clonotype was seen repeatedly, ten times or more. This chain uses TRBV3-1 with TRBJ2-7; 7 positions match TRBD2. In germline, CDR1 is LGHDT, CDR2 YNNKEL (reference sequence). The CDR3 runs to 13 residues. Trimming cost V 3 bases and J 9 bases; bases outside gene matches: 8. The CDR3 DNA reads as TGTGCCAGCAGCCAGGCGACGGGGGGTTCGCAGTACTTC. Translation gives CASSQATGGSQYF.

The chain recombines TRBV20-1 with TRBJ2-3; D gene unclear. The CDR3 totals 12 residues. Germline V gene sequence: CDR1 DFQATT, CDR2 SNEGSKA (reference sequence). V lost 5 bases and J 2 bases, leaving 8 bases between the germline ends. The CDR3 sequence is CSALGPTDTQYF. DNA for the CDR3: TGCAGTGCTCTGGGCCCCACAGATACGCAGTATTTT.

This clonotype was recorded many times. The V call is TRBV29-1, the J call TRBJ2-1; possibly TRBD1 or TRBD2 for D (5 bases each). This CDR3 comprises 16 residues. CDR1 and CDR2 from the germline V gene are SQVTM and ANQGSEA. V gave up 4 bases and J gave up 0 bases, with 16 bases separating them. CDR3 region: CSVGGVGESSYNEQFF. DNA of the CDR3: TGCAGCGTTGGGGGAGTGGGGGAAAGCTCCTACAATGAGCAGTTCTTC.

This clonotype was seen repeatedly, ten times or more. J is TRBJ2-1 and V is TRBV21-1; the DNA was not used to check the table's D call, TRBD1. TRBV21-1 corresponds to a pseudogene. The length of the CDR3 is 17 residues. The CDR3: CASSKLSTGTRYNEQFF. The CDR3 bases are TGTGCCAGCAGCAAGTTGTCGACCGGGACAAGATACAATGAGCAGTTCTTC.

This clonotype was counted at least ten times. The rearrangement links TRBV5-6 to TRBJ2-5; D gene unclear. Deletions cut 4 bases from V and 1 base from J, with 8 bases between. Germline loops: CDR1 SGHDT, CDR2 YYEEEE. The length of the CDR3 is 13 residues. For the CDR3, the DNA is TGTGCCAGCAGCGTACAGATCCAAGAGACCCAGTACTTC. Its translation is CASSVQIQETQYF.

This clonotype was detected a few times. The rearrangement joins TRBV29-1 to TRBJ2-3; possible D gene TRBD2, 6 bases. The CDR3 totals 17 residues. V was pared by 3 bases and J by 1 base, with 20 bases between. Germline CDR1 and CDR2: SQVTM and ANQGSEA. Written as DNA, the CDR3 is TGCAGCGTTGACGGCCCGGGAGCGGTCTACGGCACAGATACGCAGTATTTT. Its translation is CSVDGPGAVYGTDTQYF.

This clonotype was picked up many times. Written as DNA, the CDR3 is TGTGCCAGCAGCTTGCAGGGCAAGACAGATACGCAGTATTTT. Protein sequence: CASSLQGKTDTQYF. The chain is built from TRBV5-6 and TRBJ2-3; D is perhaps TRBD1 (5 bases). The germline gives CDR1 SGHDT, CDR2 YYEEEE. The CDR3 totals 14 residues. With 1 base removed from V and 3 bases from J, the gap between germline ends came to 9 bases.

This clonotype was counted only a few times. This chain joins TRBV20-1 and TRBJ2-1; weak D call: TRBD1 (5 bases). The germline V gene has CDR1 DFQATT and CDR2 SNEGSKA (reference sequence). This CDR3 is built from 14 residues. The germline V and J ends were trimmed by 3 bases and 3 bases, with 12 bases remaining between them. The CDR3: CSASVPQGYNEQFF. The DNA for the CDR3 is TGCAGTGCTAGCGTCCCTCAGGGCTACAATGAGCAGTTCTTC.

In its sample, this clonotype was seen many times. The CDR3 nucleotides are TGCGCCAGCAGCCACCCAGTAGCGGGAGTCCCCCCCTACGAGCAGTACTTC. It yields the protein CASSHPVAGVPPYEQYF. V usage is TRBV4-1 and J usage is TRBJ2-7; 9 bases align to TRBD2. CDR3 length: 17 amino acids. In germline, CDR1 is MGHRA, CDR2 YSYEKL. Trimming cost V 3 bases and J 2 bases; bases outside gene matches: 11.

In this sample, this clonotype turned up many times. The rearrangement joins TRBV5-1 to TRBJ2-1; the match to TRBD2 covers 9 bases. The CDR3 sequence is 18 residues long. The J segment lost 0 bases and the V segment lost 0 bases, leaving 7 bases of the junction unmatched. The V gene's germline CDR1 is SGHRS and CDR2 YFSETQ. This CDR3 reads CASSLAPSSGDSYNEQFF. For the CDR3, the DNA is TGCGCCAGCAGCTTGGCTCCCTCTAGCGGGGACTCCTACAATGAGCAGTTCTTC. The full variable domain, in which reference TRBV5-1 and TRBJ2-1 provide the parts outside the CDR3, is KAGVTQTPRYLIKTRGQQVTLSCSPISGHRSVSWYQQTPGQGLQFLFEYFSETQRNKGNFPGRFSGRQFSNSRSEMNVSTLELGDSALYLCASSLAPSSGDSYNEQFFGPGTRLTVL.